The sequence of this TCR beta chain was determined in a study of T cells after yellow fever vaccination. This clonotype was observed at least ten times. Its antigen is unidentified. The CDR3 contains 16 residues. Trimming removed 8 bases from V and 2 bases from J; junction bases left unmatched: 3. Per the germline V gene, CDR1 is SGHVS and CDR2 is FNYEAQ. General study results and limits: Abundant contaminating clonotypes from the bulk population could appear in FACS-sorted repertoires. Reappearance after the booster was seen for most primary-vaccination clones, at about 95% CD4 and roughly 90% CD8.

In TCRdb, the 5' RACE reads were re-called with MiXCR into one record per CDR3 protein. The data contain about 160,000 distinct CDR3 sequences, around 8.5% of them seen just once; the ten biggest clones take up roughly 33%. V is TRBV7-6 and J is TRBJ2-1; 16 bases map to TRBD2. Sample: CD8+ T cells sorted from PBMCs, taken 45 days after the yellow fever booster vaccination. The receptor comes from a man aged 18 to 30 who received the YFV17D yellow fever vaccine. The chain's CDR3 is CASGTSGGAAYNEQFF. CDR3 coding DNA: TGTGCCAGCGGGACTAGCGGGGGGGCCGCCTACAATGAGCAGTTCTTC.